A selection of T cell receptor beta chains follows, all from one sample in a study of cytomegalovirus exposure and HLA in healthy donors. Clones were read by immunoSEQ multiplex PCR, and TCRdb kept only the in-frame ones, dropping some. The table records under 150,000 clones, 70% to 75% of them present only once. Sequencing was performed on PBMCs. These receptors came from a woman in her thirties or forties in good health and CMV-seronegative. Both conserved end residues are part of each CDR3. Fields, in order: J gene, V gene, CDR3 length, D gene, clone size, CDR3 protein, CDR3 DNA. The D gene is left open where the match is weak. Clone size is given for some rows only: seen once, a few or many times, or a class if the clone is expanded.

J gene: TRBJ1-2; V gene: TRBV6-5; CDR3 length: 13; D gene: TRBD1; clone size: .; CDR3 protein: CASSLTGIDGYTF; CDR3 DNA: TGTGCCAGCAGCTTGACAGGGATTGATGGCTACACCTTC
J gene: TRBJ2-7; V gene: TRBV5-1; CDR3 length: 16; D gene: TRBD1; clone size: .; CDR3 protein: CASSFTGAQHSYEQYF; CDR3 DNA: TGCGCCAGCAGTTTCACAGGGGCACAACACTCCTACGAGCAGTACTTC
J gene: TRBJ1-6; V gene: TRBV2; CDR3 length: 13; D gene: .; clone size: few; CDR3 protein: CASRLVENSPLHF; CDR3 DNA: TGTGCCAGCAGGCTCGTGGAGAATTCACCCCTCCACTTT
J gene: TRBJ1-1; V gene: TRBV19; CDR3 length: 15; D gene: .; clone size: few; CDR3 protein: CASSPVGEGWIEAFF; CDR3 DNA: TGTGCCAGTTCCCCCGTTGGGGAGGGTTGGATCGAAGCTTTCTTT
J gene: TRBJ2-1; V gene: TRBV6-4; CDR3 length: 19; D gene: TRBD2; clone size: .; CDR3 protein: CASSGLAGGHSSSYNEQFF; CDR3 DNA: TGTGCCAGCAGTGGACTAGCGGGGGGCCACTCGAGCTCCTACAATGAGCAGTTCTTC
J gene: TRBJ2-1; V gene: TRBV4-3; CDR3 length: 13; D gene: .; clone size: few; CDR3 protein: CASSQDRNRPQFF; CDR3 DNA: TGCGCCAGCAGCCAAGATCGGAACAGGCCCCAGTTCTTC
J gene: TRBJ2-2; V gene: TRBV7-9; CDR3 length: 14; D gene: .; clone size: .; CDR3 protein: CASQTGGDTGELFF; CDR3 DNA: TGTGCCAGCCAGACAGGCGGAGACACCGGGGAGCTGTTTTTT
J gene: TRBJ2-1; V gene: TRBV7-9; CDR3 length: 11; D gene: .; clone size: .; CDR3 protein: CASSETSEQFF; CDR3 DNA: TGTGCCAGCAGCGAAACAAGTGAGCAGTTCTTC
J gene: TRBJ1-1; V gene: TRBV2; CDR3 length: 15; D gene: TRBD1; clone size: few; CDR3 protein: CASSVTGTGLTEAFF; CDR3 DNA: TGTGCCAGCAGCGTTACCGGGACAGGGCTGACTGAAGCTTTCTTT
J gene: TRBJ1-1; V gene: TRBV4-1; CDR3 length: 14; D gene: .; clone size: once; CDR3 protein: CASSLTRSHTEAFF; CDR3 DNA: TGCGCCAGCAGCTTGACCCGGAGTCACACTGAAGCTTTCTTT
J gene: TRBJ1-4; V gene: TRBV9; CDR3 length: 16; D gene: .; clone size: .; CDR3 protein: CASSAGKQGANEKLFF; CDR3 DNA: TGTGCCAGCAGCGCAGGGAAACAGGGCGCTAATGAAAAACTGTTTTTT
J gene: TRBJ2-3; V gene: TRBV5-1; CDR3 length: 16; D gene: .; clone size: .; CDR3 protein: CASSLSLATRTDTQYF; CDR3 DNA: TGCGCCAGCAGCTTGTCATTAGCGACACGCACAGATACGCAGTATTTT
J gene: TRBJ1-2; V gene: TRBV6-5; CDR3 length: 12; D gene: .; clone size: .; CDR3 protein: CASSSLYYGYTF; CDR3 DNA: TGTGCCAGCAGTTCCCTCTACTATGGCTACACCTTC
J gene: TRBJ2-2; V gene: TRBV28; CDR3 length: 12; D gene: .; clone size: .; CDR3 protein: CASRALGRELFF; CDR3 DNA: TGTGCCAGCAGAGCACTAGGACGGGAGCTGTTTTTT
J gene: TRBJ1-2; V gene: TRBV7-9; CDR3 length: 15; D gene: TRBD1; clone size: once; CDR3 protein: CASSTRDRGNYGYTF; CDR3 DNA: TGTGCCAGCAGCACCAGGGACAGGGGAAACTATGGCTACACCTTC
J gene: TRBJ1-2; V gene: TRBV6-5; CDR3 length: 15; D gene: .; clone size: few; CDR3 protein: CASSYSLSGNYGYTF; CDR3 DNA: TGTGCCAGCAGTTACTCGTTATCGGGGAACTATGGCTACACCTTC
J gene: TRBJ1-1; V gene: TRBV7-9; CDR3 length: 13; D gene: .; clone size: .; CDR3 protein: CASSLLAGTEAFF; CDR3 DNA: TGTGCCAGCAGCCTTCTGGCGGGCACTGAAGCTTTCTTT
J gene: TRBJ2-6; V gene: TRBV19; CDR3 length: 17; D gene: TRBD2; clone size: .; CDR3 protein: CASIRRGGSSGANVLTF; CDR3 DNA: TGTGCCAGTATAAGACGGGGGGGTTCCTCTGGGGCCAACGTCCTGACTTTC